The 23 T cell receptor beta chains given below trace back to one sample, sequenced in a study of Graves' ophthalmopathy and Graves' hyperthyroidism. Beta-chain TCR CDR3 regions were amplified from RNA transcripts. Second-round multiplex PCR came after first-round RT-PCR with HTBI primers. TCRdb itself ran the multiplex PCR reads through MiXCR, one entry per CDR3 protein. The sample records over a million distinct CDR3 sequences, 35% to 40% being singletons. The source material was peripheral blood or thyroid tissue (not recorded which). These receptors all stem from an adult man with Graves' hyperthyroidism.

This clonotype was seen more than once but under ten times. This chain uses TRBV6-6 with TRBJ1-2; D is perhaps TRBD1 (5 bases). Germline CDR1 MNHNY, CDR2 SVGAGI (reference sequence). V gave up 7 bases and J gave up 4 bases, with 16 bases separating them. CDR3 length: 14 amino acids. CDR3 residues: CASNQRGSTYGYTF. CDR3 nucleotide sequence: TGTGCCAGCAACCAAAGGGGTTCGACCTATGGCTACACCTTC.

The CDR3 region has the DNA TGTGCCAGCAGCTACCCCCTCTCTGGAAACACCATATATTTT. Translating it yields CASSYPLSGNTIYF. V is TRBV5-8 and J is TRBJ1-3, with D unclear. Germline assignment: CDR1 SGHTS and CDR2 YDEGEE. Trimming removed 3 bases at V and 0 bases at J, with 7 bases between. The CDR3 contains 14 residues.

V and J are TRBV9 and TRBJ1-1, with D maybe TRBD1 (6 bases). This CDR3 is 13 amino acids long. CDR1 and CDR2 (germline): SGDLS, YYNGEE. V was clipped by 4 bases and J by 3 bases, with 10 bases between them. The DNA for the CDR3 is TGTGCCAGCAGCCAAGAGGGGGACACTGAAGCTTTCTTT. Its translation: CASSQEGDTEAFF.

V is TRBV6-5 and J is TRBJ2-2; TRBD1 agrees at 7 bases. V dropped 6 bases and J dropped 6; count of bases not matched to a gene: 10. CDR1 MNHEY and CDR2 SVGAGI come from the germline V gene. This CDR3 has 15 amino acids. The CDR3 reads CASSPGQSFAGELFF. The CDR3 DNA follows: TGTGCCAGCAGCCCGGGACAGTCCTTTGCCGGGGAGCTGTTTTTT.

The gene calls are TRBV7-2 and TRBJ2-7; the match to TRBD1 covers 8 bases. Unmatched junction bases numbered 2, after V lost 8 bases and J lost 8 bases. CDR3 length: 10 amino acids. Per the germline V gene, CDR1 is SGHTA and CDR2 is FQGNSA. CDR3 DNA sequence: TGTGCCAGCCAGGGGGCCAAGCAGTACTTC. Amino acids: CASQGAKQYF.

This clonotype was found many times. The chain couples TRBV5-8 to TRBJ1-1, with D perhaps TRBD1 (6 bases). The V gene's germline CDR1 is SGHTS and CDR2 YDEGEE. The CDR3 loop spans 15 amino acids. V gave up 3 bases and J gave up 5 bases, with 17 bases separating them. CDR3 in DNA: TGTGCCAGCAGCTGGGATTCCAGGGGTGGTACTGAAGCTTTCTTT. This sequence encodes CASSWDSRGGTEAFF.

This clonotype was detected ten times or more. The rearrangement links TRBV6-2 or TRBV6-3 to TRBJ1-1, with 7 bases that match TRBD1. The CDR3 spans 14 residues. Per germline, CDR1 MNHEY and CDR2 SVGEGT. V shed 8 bases and J 0 bases; nucleotides not matched to a gene: 6. The CDR3 nucleotides are TGTGCCAGCCAATTGGGGACAGTGAACACTGAAGCTTTCTTT. Protein: CASQLGTVNTEAFF.

This chain links TRBV7-9 with TRBJ1-2; 7 positions agree with TRBD1. The germline CDR1 and CDR2 sequences are SEHNR and FQNEAQ (reference sequence). The V and J ends lost 5 bases and 4 bases, in that order; junction bases with no gene match: 10. CDR3 length: 15 amino acids. CDR3 nucleotides: TGTGCCAGCAGCAAGACAGGGACAGCGCCCTATGGCTACACCTTC. This encodes CASSKTGTAPYGYTF.

The chain has TRBV7-9 and TRBJ2-7; D might be TRBD1 (5 bases). CDR3 length: 16 amino acids. V was trimmed by 0 bases and J by 6 bases, leaving 18 bases between them. Germline CDR1 SEHNR, CDR2 FQNEAQ (reference sequence). Written as DNA, the CDR3 is TGTGCCAGCAGCTTAGCGCTGGGCAGGGAAGTGGTCGAGCAGTACTTC. Protein: CASSLALGREVVEQYF.

This clonotype occurred many times. J is TRBJ1-6 and V is TRBV5-4, with 7 bases aligning to TRBD1. CDR1 and CDR2 (germline): SGHNT, YYREEE (reference sequence). The CDR3 covers 14 residues. V lost 4 bases, J lost 11 bases, and 9 bases stayed unmatched. The CDR3 DNA is TGTGCCAGCAGCGGCGACAGGGTGGATGCACCCCTCCACTTT. It codes for CASSGDRVDAPLHF.

The chain is built from TRBV2 and TRBJ2-2; TRBD2 matches at 14 bases. The CDR3 loop spans 17 amino acids. CDR1 and CDR2 (germline): SNHLY, FYNNEI. V was pared by 5 bases and J by 5 bases, with 7 bases of the junction left unmatched. CDR3 in amino acids: CASSQPGLAGETGELFF. The DNA for the CDR3 is TGTGCCAGCAGTCAACCGGGACTAGCGGGGGAAACCGGGGAGCTGTTTTTT. The full variable domain, rest sourced from reference TRBV2 and TRBJ2-2, is EPEVTQTPSHQVTQMGQEVILRCVPISNHLYFYWYRQILGQKVEFLVSFYNNEISEKSEIFDDQFSVERPDGSNFTLKIRSTKLEDSAMYFCASSQPGLAGETGELFFGEGSRLTVL.

This clonotype has only a few counts. The CDR3 is CASSPHSLDRAYEQYF. As DNA, the CDR3 is TGCGCCAGCAGCCCCCACTCTTTGGACAGGGCCTACGAGCAGTACTTC. This chain uses TRBV4-3 with TRBJ2-7; 8 bases fit TRBD1. Germline lookup yields CDR1 LGHNA and CDR2 YSLEER. With V trimmed by 4 bases and J by 2 bases, 10 bases remained unmatched. The CDR3 runs to 16 residues.

This chain joins TRBV5-8 and TRBJ2-2; D might be TRBD1 (5 bases). Deletions cut 4 bases from V and 4 bases from J, with 14 bases between. This CDR3 region has 15 residues. Germline V gene data show CDR1 as SGHTS and CDR2 as YDEGEE. This CDR3 reads CASSQRQSFTGELFF. CDR3 sequence (DNA): TGTGCCAGCAGCCAAAGACAGTCCTTCACCGGGGAGCTGTTTTTT.

This sequence joins TRBV2 and TRBJ2-7, with 7 nucleotides matching TRBD1. Germline CDR1 reads SNHLY; CDR2 reads FYNNEI. Trimming cost V 6 bases and J 1 base; bases outside gene matches: 6. This CDR3 contains 14 residues. This chain's CDR3 is CASRNRDSSYEQYF. For the CDR3, the DNA is TGTGCCAGCAGAAATCGGGACAGTTCCTACGAGCAGTACTTC.

The CDR3 loop reads CASRHRDGTQYF. Written as DNA, the CDR3 is TGTGCCAGCAGGCATCGGGACGGGACCCAGTACTTC. This chain links TRBV3-1 with TRBJ2-5; the D gene could be TRBD1 or TRBD2 (5 bases each). The CDR3 is 12 residues long. The germline V gene encodes CDR1 LGHDT and CDR2 YNNKEL (reference sequence). V was clipped by 6 bases and J by 7 bases, with 12 bases between them.

This clonotype was recorded many times. The chain couples TRBV5-1 to TRBJ1-2; 8 bases align to TRBD1. CDR1 and CDR2 from the germline V gene are SGHRS and YFSETQ. CDR3 length equals 14 residues. Losses at the gene ends were 6 bases for V and 8 bases for J; bases not matched to a gene: 12. The CDR3 sequence: CASTDRQGLGGYTF. CDR3 DNA: TGCGCCAGCACTGATAGACAGGGGTTAGGCGGCTACACCTTC.

The chain recombines TRBV7-8 with TRBJ1-2, with unresolved D. V was pared by 7 bases and J by 7 bases, with 16 bases between. This CDR3 spans 13 amino acids. Germline-derived CDR1 and CDR2 are SGHVS and FQNEAQ. CDR3 nucleotide sequence: TGTGCCAGCACCGACCGGGGATCGTCTGGCTACACCTTC. As protein: CASTDRGSSGYTF.

The chain is built from TRBV10-2 and TRBJ2-7; 8 bases map to TRBD1. This CDR3 contains 15 residues. The V gene's germline CDR1 is WSHSY and CDR2 SAAADI. The trim removed 4 bases at V and 7 bases at J, leaving 12 bases unmatched. In nucleotides, the CDR3 is TGCGCCAGCAGTGCCGGACAGGGAAAGTTGGGGGAGCAGTACTTC. Protein sequence: CASSAGQGKLGEQYF.

This clonotype was recorded at least ten times. The V and J genes are TRBV10-3 and TRBJ2-7, with D perhaps TRBD1 (5 bases). Germline values: CDR1 ENHRY, CDR2 SYGVKD. Trimming removed 6 bases at V and 0 bases at J, with 9 bases between. This CDR3 is built from 13 residues. CDR3 in amino acids: CAIRYDSSYEQYF. The CDR3 DNA reads as TGTGCCATCAGGTACGACAGCTCCTACGAGCAGTACTTC.

This clonotype was recorded many times. The chain joins TRBV7-2 to TRBJ1-4; weak D call: TRBD1 (6 bases). CDR3 length equals 16 residues. CDR1 is SGHTA and CDR2 is FQGNSA in the germline V gene. V shed 1 base and J shed 0 bases, with 9 bases lying between them. The CDR3 DNA sequence: TGTGCCAGCAGCTTAGTCGGGGGCGCAACTAATGAAAAACTGTTTTTT. Translation: CASSLVGGATNEKLFF.

On this clonotype itself: This may be a read error, as it is one base from a much larger clone. V and J are TRBV7-2 and TRBJ1-5; TRBD1 is a possible D gene (6 bases). The CDR3 totals 17 residues. Germline V gives CDR1 SGHTA, CDR2 FQGNSA. DNA for the CDR3: TGTGCCAGCAGCTTAGTCGGCGGCGGGGGCGGCAATCGGCCCCAGCATTTT. Translating it yields CASSLVGGGGGNRPQHF.

This clonotype was counted many times. The V call is TRBV12-3 or TRBV12-4, the J call TRBJ1-1; D remains unclear. The CDR3 has 12 residues. V was clipped by 3 bases and J by 8 bases, with 10 bases between them. This CDR3 reads CASSLGWHEAFF. In DNA form, the CDR3 reads TGTGCCAGCAGTTTGGGGTGGCACGAAGCTTTCTTT.

The genes are TRBV9 and TRBJ2-2, with D possibly TRBD2 on 6 matching bases. V gave up 0 bases and J gave up 0 bases, with 12 bases separating them. From germline, CDR1 is SGDLS and CDR2 YYNGEE. This CDR3 contains 17 residues. CDR3 sequence (DNA): TGTGCCAGCAGCGTAGGCACTAGCTTCGCGAACACCGGGGAGCTGTTTTTT. It specifies CASSVGTSFANTGELFF.